What follows are 19 T cell receptor beta chains derived from one specimen sequenced in a study of CD4 T cells in relation to SARS-CoV-2 and coronaviruses. These receptors' antigens are unknown. CD4+ T cells from unexposed donors were obtained before the COVID-19 pandemic (2011-2018). CD4+ T cells were isolated from the cells after about nine days of culture. The protocol was immunoSEQ multiplex PCR, while the TCRdb copy is restricted to in-frame clones and leaves out a portion. This table holds over 25,000 clones, more than 75% found once. Source material: CD4+ T cells from PBMCs, cultured in vitro. The receptors shown here come from a human donor in good health.

J is TRBJ2-7 and V is TRBV19; D might be TRBD1 (6 bases). Trimming removed 10 bases at V and 5 bases at J, with 15 bases between. CDR3 length: 12 amino acids. CDR1 and CDR2 (germline): LNHDA, SQIVND (reference sequence). CDR3 nucleotides: TGTGCCACCTCCGAGACAGGCGACGAGCAGTACTTC. It codes for CATSETGDEQYF.

The rearrangement uses TRBV9 and TRBJ2-2; D gene uncertain. The CDR3 is 10 amino acids. Trimming stripped 7 bases from V and 5 bases from J, with 3 bases between. The V gene's germline CDR1 is SGDLS and CDR2 YYNGEE. The CDR3 DNA follows: TGTGCCAGCGGGACCGGGGAGCTGTTTTTT. Its protein product is CASGTGELFF.

About this clone itself: Sequence at one end of the junction differs from germline and may be a read error. This chain links TRBV5-6 with TRBJ1-6, with 8 positions matching TRBD1. The V gene's germline CDR1 is SGHDT and CDR2 YYEEEE. This CDR3 has 12 amino acids. In DNA form, the CDR3 reads TGTGCCAGCAGCTCCATGGGGGGGACAGGCTACTTT. As protein: CASSSMGGTGYF.

The gene calls are TRBV10-3 and TRBJ2-3; 11 nucleotides align to TRBD2. This CDR3 region has 14 residues. Germline V gene sequence: CDR1 ENHRY, CDR2 SYGVKD. With 10 bases clipped from V and 5 bases from J, the junction kept 8 bases outside the gene matches. The CDR3 is CATLAGGPGDTQYF. CDR3 in DNA: TGTGCCACATTAGCGGGAGGGCCGGGAGATACGCAGTATTTT.

The CDR3 DNA reads TGCGCCAGCAGCCAGGGGGTTGGGGAAGGGCATAATCAGCCCCAGCATTTT. This sequence encodes CASSQGVGEGHNQPQHF. The V call is TRBV4-3, the J call TRBJ1-5, with TRBD1 as a possible D gene (5 bases). Trimming took off 3 bases at V and 4 bases at J, with 19 bases between the two ends. There are 17 residues in the CDR3. Germline CDR1 LGHNA, CDR2 YSLEER.

In its sample, this clone was seen a few times. This rearrangement joins TRBV2 to TRBJ1-6, with 7 bases fitting TRBD1. The CDR3 is 16 residues long. V dropped 10 bases and J dropped 7; count of bases not matched to a gene: 16. Germline lookup yields CDR1 SNHLY and CDR2 FYNNEI. The CDR3 coding sequence is TGTGCCACCGATAAGACAGGGAAGGGGGCCAATTCACCCCTCCACTTT. It specifies CATDKTGKGANSPLHF. The full variable domain, rest sourced from reference TRBV2 and TRBJ1-6, is EPEVTQTPSHQVTQMGQEVILRCVPISNHLYFYWYRQILGQKVEFLVSFYNNEISEKSEIFDDQFSVERPDGSNFTLKIRSTKLEDSAMYFCATDKTGKGANSPLHFGNGTRLTVT.

This clone was recorded a few times. The chain carries TRBV7-2 and TRBJ1-2; TRBD1 is a possible D gene (6 bases). Looked up from germline, CDR1 is SGHTA and CDR2 is FQGNSA. V lost 5 bases, J lost 3 bases, and 16 bases lay in between. The CDR3 has 15 residues. In nucleotides, the CDR3 is TGTGCCAGCAGCGAGGAAACAGGGAGGGACTATGGCTACACCTTC. Translation gives CASSEETGRDYGYTF.

The V gene is TRBV5-6, the J gene TRBJ1-6, with 8 bases aligning to TRBD1. J was trimmed by 9 bases and V by 4 bases; bases with no gene match: 6. Germline V gene lookup returns CDR1 SGHDT and CDR2 YYEEEE. CDR3 length: 14 residues. This CDR3 is CASSTGQGGSPLHF. The DNA for the CDR3 is TGTGCCAGCAGCACCGGACAGGGAGGTTCACCCCTCCACTTT.

The chain carries TRBV7-2 and TRBJ2-3, with 11 bases that match TRBD2. Trimming at V came to 5 bases and at J to 5 bases, leaving 9 bases not matched to a gene. There are 16 residues in the CDR3. CDR1 is SGHTA and CDR2 is FQGNSA in the germline V gene. The CDR3 sequence is CASSPPLAGGLDTQYF. DNA of the CDR3: TGTGCCAGCAGCCCGCCCCTAGCGGGGGGTTTAGATACGCAGTATTTT.

This clone was counted a few times. This chain uses TRBV6-5 with TRBJ2-3, with 12 bases matching TRBD2. The CDR3 contains 15 residues. Germline V lookup: CDR1 MNHEY, CDR2 SVGAGI. J gave up 5 bases and V 10 bases, and 10 bases lay outside the gene matches. In DNA form, the CDR3 reads TGTGCCACCAAGGGACTAGCGGGCAACCAAGATACGCAGTATTTT. Protein product: CATKGLAGNQDTQYF.

The V gene is TRBV18, the J gene TRBJ2-3, with 9 bases identical to TRBD2. The CDR3 length is 13 residues. The germline gives CDR1 KGHSH, CDR2 LQKENI. The trim removed 6 bases at V and 5 bases at J, leaving 3 bases unmatched. The CDR3 DNA is TGTGCCAGCTCTCGGACTAGCGAAGATACGCAGTATTTT. Its translation: CASSRTSEDTQYF.

The chain recombines TRBV7-2 with TRBJ1-5; TRBD1 matches at 7 bases. This CDR3 comprises 15 residues. CDR1 and CDR2 (germline): SGHTA, FQGNSA. With 5 bases clipped from V and 1 base from J, the junction kept 5 bases outside the gene matches. CDR3 coding DNA: TGTGCCAGCAGCCCCTGGACAGGAAGCAATCAGCCCCAGCATTTT. Protein sequence: CASSPWTGSNQPQHF.

This sequence joins TRBV19 and TRBJ1-4; D not resolved. The germline CDR1 and CDR2 sequences are LNHDA and SQIVND (reference sequence). The germline V and J ends were trimmed by 3 bases and 5 bases, with 13 bases remaining between them. This CDR3 spans 15 amino acids. CDR3 coding DNA: TGTGCCAGTAGTATCGGGTCAGTTATAAATGAAAAACTGTTTTTT. Its translation is CASSIGSVINEKLFF.

This clone was found a few times. The J gene is TRBJ2-3, the V gene TRBV7-9, with 7 bases matching TRBD1. V shed 7 bases and J 4 bases; nucleotides not matched to a gene: 8. The germline V gene has CDR1 SEHNR and CDR2 FQNEAQ (reference sequence). This CDR3 spans 14 amino acids. Here the CDR3 reads CASTDTRGSDTQYF. The CDR3 nucleotides read TGTGCCAGCACCGACACCAGGGGGTCAGATACGCAGTATTTT.

The rearrangement links TRBV4-2 to TRBJ2-1, with 11 bases that match TRBD2. The germline CDR1 and CDR2 sequences are LGHNA and YNFKEQ. The CDR3 contains 16 residues. The ends lost 4 bases at V and 6 bases at J; junction bases unmatched: 8. CDR3 region: CASSPLTSGSPNEQFF. The CDR3, as DNA: TGTGCCAGCAGCCCCTTAACTAGCGGGAGCCCCAATGAGCAGTTCTTC.

V is TRBV19 and J is TRBJ2-7; no clear D gene. Germline CDR1 is LNHDA and CDR2 is SQIVND (reference sequence). The CDR3 spans 15 residues. Between the trimmed V and J ends, which lost 3 bases and 7 bases, there was a span of 19 bases. The CDR3 region is CASSMPAVSMGEQYF. The CDR3 nucleotides read TGTGCCAGTAGTATGCCGGCGGTCAGTATGGGGGAGCAGTACTTC.

J is TRBJ1-5 and V is TRBV7-9; D is unclear. CDR3 size: 15 residues. Germline V gives CDR1 SEHNR, CDR2 FQNEAQ (reference sequence). The V end lost 1 base, the J end lost 0 bases, and 7 bases lay between the germline ends. CDR3 in amino acids: CASSLGPNSNQPQHF. The CDR3 DNA sequence: TGTGCCAGCAGCTTAGGACCGAATAGCAATCAGCCCCAGCATTTT.

V gene TRBV18 combines with J gene TRBJ1-2; no clear D gene. Trimming took off 0 bases at V and 6 bases at J, with 11 bases between the two ends. The germline V gene has CDR1 KGHSH and CDR2 LQKENI. The CDR3 is 14 residues long. The CDR3 is CASSPPSVTDGYTF. In nucleotides, the CDR3 is TGTGCCAGCTCACCACCGAGCGTTACAGATGGCTACACCTTC.

V gene TRBV27 combines with J gene TRBJ2-3, with TRBD1 matching 8 bases. Trimming removed 4 bases from V and 4 bases from J; junction bases left unmatched: 10. This CDR3 comprises 16 residues. The germline V gene encodes CDR1 MNHEY and CDR2 SMNVEV (reference sequence). This CDR3 is CASSWAPGRGPDTQYF. CDR3 nucleotides: TGTGCCAGCAGTTGGGCGCCAGGCAGGGGGCCAGATACGCAGTATTTT.